Listed here are 10 T cell receptor beta chains from one sample, sequenced in a study of blood T cell repertoires in COVID-19. Using immunoSEQ multiplex PCR, the repertoire was profiled, and TCRdb retains in-frame clones only, with some absent. The table lists more than 120,000 clones, roughly 88% of them singletons. Sequencing was done on a sample of peripheral blood. The source is a human donor in a cohort sampled during active COVID-19.

The rearrangement links TRBV5-1 to TRBJ1-2; D is uncertain. Germline V CDR1 and CDR2: SGHRS, YFSETQ. V gave up 0 bases and J gave up 6 bases, with 18 bases separating them. The CDR3 length is 16 residues. DNA of the CDR3: TGCGCCAGCAGCTTGGGGGGTGACGGGAGCACCGATGGCTACACCTTC. This gives the protein CASSLGGDGSTDGYTF.

This chain uses TRBV24-1 with TRBJ2-7; 9 bases agree with TRBD1. The CDR3 is made up of 20 amino acids. The V and J ends lost 0 bases and 0 bases, in that order; junction bases with no gene match: 14. Germline V CDR1 and CDR2: KGHDR, SFDVKD. As DNA, the CDR3 is TGTGCCACCAGTGATTTGCAATGTGGACAGGGGCTACTTAGCTCCTACGAGCAGTACTTC. Translating it yields CATSDLQCGQGLLSSYEQYF.

V and J are TRBV7-2 and TRBJ1-6; D is ambiguous. The CDR3 length is 14 residues. CDR1 is SGHTA, CDR2 FQGNSA, per germline. Trimming stripped 5 bases from V and 15 bases from J, with 20 bases between. In DNA form, the CDR3 reads TGTGCCAGCAGCCGCACCCTGGACTATTTTGTCCTCCACTTT. Translation: CASSRTLDYFVLHF.

The V gene is TRBV11-3, the J gene TRBJ2-5; 10 nucleotides line up with TRBD2. This CDR3 contains 19 residues. Trimming cost V 5 bases and J 1 base; bases outside gene matches: 16. The germline CDR1 and CDR2 sequences are SGHNT and YENEEA. The CDR3 sequence is CASSHSYSGGPPFQETQYF. The CDR3 region has the DNA TGTGCCAGCAGCCATTCCTATAGCGGGGGGCCGCCGTTCCAAGAGACCCAGTACTTC.

In this sample, this clone turned up once. The sample carries other DNA sequences with the same CDR3. The rearrangement uses TRBV5-4 and TRBJ2-7; D gene ambiguous. Germline V lookup: CDR1 SGHNT, CDR2 YYREEE (reference sequence). V lost 0 bases and J 1 base, leaving 5 bases between the germline ends. The CDR3 loop spans 13 amino acids. CDR3 region: CASSLAGSYEQYF. The CDR3 DNA sequence: TGTGCCAGCAGCTTGGCCGGTTCCTACGAGCAGTACTTC.

The genes are TRBV18 and TRBJ2-7; 9 nucleotides line up with TRBD1. After removal of 3 bases from V and 2 bases from J, the junction contained 5 bases not matched to a gene. The CDR3 contains 15 residues. In germline, CDR1 is KGHSH, CDR2 LQKENI. The CDR3 DNA is TGTGCCAGCTCACCCCTTGGACAGGGGCCCTACGAGCAGTACTTC. Translating gives CASSPLGQGPYEQYF.

This clone was found once. V is TRBV5-8 and J is TRBJ2-7; 8 bases are a match to TRBD2. V trimming: 7 bases; J trimming: 2 bases; junction bases outside the gene matches: 5. Per germline, CDR1 SGHTS and CDR2 YDEGEE. The CDR3 runs to 13 residues. The CDR3 DNA is TGTGCCAGCTCCCCGGGACTAGCCTACGAGCAGTACTTC. Protein sequence: CASSPGLAYEQYF.

This chain connects TRBV2 to TRBJ2-7; 9 bases map to TRBD1. The CDR3 is 15 residues long. Germline V CDR1 and CDR2: SNHLY, FYNNEI. V shed 5 bases, J shed 0 bases, and the junction held 5 bases outside the gene matches. This CDR3 is CASSSATGGSYEQYF. CDR3 sequence (DNA): TGTGCCAGCAGTTCCGCGACAGGGGGCTCCTACGAGCAGTACTTC.

The chain links TRBV15 to TRBJ2-3; 10 bases agree with TRBD1. CDR3 length equals 16 residues. The V and J ends lost 0 bases and 5 bases, in that order; junction bases with no gene match: 5. In germline, CDR1 is LNHNV, CDR2 YYDKDF (reference sequence). CDR3 nucleotide sequence: TGTGCCACCAGCAGAGAGGGACAGGGGCTGATAGATACGCAGTATTTT. It specifies CATSREGQGLIDTQYF.

This chain joins TRBV6-2 or TRBV6-3 and TRBJ1-1; tentatively, D is TRBD1 (5 bases). The CDR3 loop spans 14 amino acids. Trimming cost V 0 bases and J 1 base, with 6 bases left between them. The germline V gene encodes CDR1 MNHEY and CDR2 SVGEGT. Written as DNA, the CDR3 is TGTGCCAGCAGTTACTCAGGGGAGAACACTGAAGCTTTCTTT. The encoded protein is CASSYSGENTEAFF.